This entry lists 30 T cell receptor beta chains sequenced from one sample in a study of CD8+ T cells in alopecia areata (dated by TCRdb to 2016 to 2018). What the time point label conveys for this sample: around 29 days on oral tofacitinib. The meaning of the sample's treatment or condition label: oral pan-JAK inhibitor, 5-10 mg twice daily. The library came from the immunoSEQ multiplex PCR assay. For TCR sequencing, RNA was extracted from every sample and reverse transcribed into cDNA to serve as template. TCRdb stores this immuneACCESS table with in-frame sequences only. Part of the clones is absent; in the studies checked, under half of the shortfall reflects unresolved V genes, and no reason is known for the rest. Within this sample are about 190,000 clones, with 45% to 75% of them counted one time only. The biggest ten clones account for about 0.69% of the sample. The source material was CD4+ T cells sorted from blood, sampled at week 4, from a patient treated with tofacitinib. These receptors were taken from a human donor with alopecia areata.

The chain couples TRBV7-2 to TRBJ2-3; D unresolved. Trimming pared 2 bases from V and 7 bases from J, leaving 7 bases between. Germline values: CDR1 SGHTA, CDR2 FQGNSA. The CDR3 covers 12 residues. The CDR3 DNA is TGTGCCAGCAGCTTATATGGGCATACGCAGTATTTT. Protein: CASSLYGHTQYF.

The chain employs TRBV4-2 and TRBJ1-5; possibly TRBD1 for D (5 bases). Deletions cut 0 bases from V and 6 bases from J, with 15 bases between. Germline values: CDR1 LGHNA, CDR2 YNFKEQ. The CDR3 runs 16 residues. The CDR3 DNA reads TGTGCCAGCAGCCAAGAATTGGGCAGGGTTCGTCAGCCCCAGCATTTT. Translation: CASSQELGRVRQPQHF.

The chain combines TRBV29-1 with TRBJ2-4; D perhaps matches TRBD1 (6 bases). This CDR3 contains 14 residues. Germline CDR1 reads SQVTM; CDR2 reads ANQGSEA. Trimming left V 6 bases short and J 0 bases short, with 12 bases between. The CDR3 protein is CSVTGRLAKNIQYF. The CDR3 DNA reads TGCAGCGTAACAGGGAGACTAGCCAAAAACATTCAGTACTTC.

The rearrangement links TRBV10-2 to TRBJ2-7, with TRBD2 matching over 10 bases. The CDR3 has 13 residues. After removal of 7 bases from V and 2 bases from J, the junction contained 2 bases not matched to a gene. Germline-derived CDR1 and CDR2 are WSHSY and SAAADI. The CDR3 nucleotides read TGCGCCAGCACTAGCGGGGGAACCTACGAGCAGTACTTC. It codes for CASTSGGTYEQYF.

This chain joins TRBV29-1 and TRBJ1-2; possibly TRBD1 for D (6 bases). Trimming took 3 bases from V and 5 from J, leaving 13 bases between them. Germline V lookup: CDR1 SQVTM, CDR2 ANQGSEA. CDR3 length equals 13 residues. CDR3 in amino acids: CSVEMGARYGYTF. The CDR3 DNA reads as TGCAGCGTTGAGATGGGGGCTCGGTATGGCTACACCTTC.

The V call is TRBV30, the J call TRBJ2-5; D uncertain. V lost 2 bases to trimming and J lost 4 bases, with 11 bases between them. CDR1 is GTSNPN and CDR2 is SVGIG in the germline V gene (reference sequence). The CDR3 covers 13 residues. The chain's CDR3 is CAWSLMPGETQYF. The CDR3 nucleotides read TGTGCCTGGAGTCTAATGCCGGGAGAGACCCAGTACTTC.

The rearrangement joins TRBV5-1 to TRBJ2-1, with D hard to call. V was cut by 5 bases and J by 6 bases, with 12 bases left in between. The CDR3 contains 13 residues. CDR1 is SGHRS, CDR2 YFSETQ, per germline. In DNA form, the CDR3 reads TGCGCCAGCAGAACGGAAGCTTTCAATGAGCAGTTCTTC. It encodes CASRTEAFNEQFF.

V and J are TRBV2 and TRBJ2-2; TRBD2 might be the D (7 bases). The CDR3 covers 14 residues. Looked up from germline, CDR1 is SNHLY and CDR2 is FYNNEI. V lost 6 bases, J lost 6 bases, and 14 bases lay in between. The CDR3 region is CASRAGAQSGELFF. The CDR3 DNA reads as TGTGCCAGCAGGGCGGGGGCGCAATCCGGGGAGCTGTTTTTT.

Turning to this clone: Other DNA sequences in the sample encode the same CDR3. The V gene is TRBV30, the J gene TRBJ2-5; perhaps D is TRBD1 or TRBD2 (5 bases each). The V end lost 2 bases, the J end lost 5 bases, and 9 bases lay between the germline ends. This CDR3 has 12 residues. CDR1 is GTSNPN and CDR2 is SVGIG in the germline V gene (reference sequence). The CDR3 sequence: CAWSRGGETQYF. The CDR3 nucleotides read TGTGCCTGGAGTCGGGGCGGGGAGACCCAGTACTTC.

The chain combines TRBV27 with TRBJ1-2, with TRBD1 matching over 9 bases. This CDR3 is 16 amino acids long. The V gene end was trimmed by 5 bases and the J gene end by 7 bases; junction bases not matched to a gene: 14. Germline lookup yields CDR1 MNHEY and CDR2 SMNVEV (reference sequence). The CDR3 sequence: CASSGMGQGRGGGYTF. The CDR3 DNA sequence: TGTGCCAGCAGTGGCATGGGACAGGGACGCGGGGGTGGCTACACCTTC.

As concerns this clone: Germline is not matched at one junction end, which may reflect a read error. The sample contains more than one DNA sequence encoding this CDR3. The rearrangement links TRBV20-1 to TRBJ2-5; D gene unclear. The germline CDR1 and CDR2 sequences are DFQATT and SNEGSKA (reference sequence). This CDR3 spans 10 amino acids. This chain's CDR3 is CSAGEETQYF. DNA of the CDR3: TGCAGTGCTGGAGAAGAGACCCAGTACTTC.

This clone was counted a single time. The chain recombines TRBV5-6 with TRBJ1-2; 8 bases are a match to TRBD1. V shed 6 bases and J 4 bases; nucleotides not matched to a gene: 5. Germline CDR1 is SGHDT and CDR2 is YYEEEE. This CDR3 is 13 amino acids long. The CDR3 nucleotides read TGTGCCAGCATCCCAGGGGGCTCCTATGGCTACACCTTC. Translating gives CASIPGGSYGYTF.

V gene TRBV29-1 combines with J gene TRBJ2-1, with 7 bases fitting TRBD1. After removal of 8 bases from V and 0 bases from J, the junction contained 13 bases not matched to a gene. CDR1 is SQVTM and CDR2 is ANQGSEA in the germline V gene. CDR3 size: 16 residues. CDR3 DNA sequence: TGCAGCATCCGGGACAGAGGACCAAACTCCTACAATGAGCAGTTCTTC. This sequence encodes CSIRDRGPNSYNEQFF.

Only a few counts were recorded for this clone. The chain is built from TRBV6-6 and TRBJ2-5, with TRBD2 matching 14 bases. Germline values: CDR1 MNHNY, CDR2 SVGAGI (reference sequence). This CDR3 region has 14 residues. V lost 6 bases and J lost 5; bases outside the gene matches: 2. The DNA of the CDR3 is TGTGCCAGCAGCCGGACTAGCGGGAGGGAGACCCAGTACTTC. It codes for CASSRTSGRETQYF.

This clone has only one observation. The V and J genes are TRBV27 and TRBJ1-1; maybe TRBD1 (5 bases). This CDR3 contains 14 residues. The V end lost 6 bases, the J end lost 2 bases, and 13 bases lay between the germline ends. Germline V CDR1 and CDR2: MNHEY, SMNVEV (reference sequence). The CDR3 protein is CASSRAGGNTEAFF. DNA for the CDR3: TGTGCCAGCAGCAGGGCTGGGGGAAACACTGAAGCTTTCTTT.

This chain uses TRBV28 with TRBJ2-5, with TRBD1 matching 8 bases. The CDR3 sequence is 14 residues long. The germline gives CDR1 MDHEN, CDR2 SYDVKM. Trimming cost V 5 bases and J 5 bases; bases outside gene matches: 7. Here the CDR3 DNA reads TGTGCCAGCAGTCCTCGACAGGGGAAGGAGACCCAGTACTTC. It encodes CASSPRQGKETQYF.

The V and J genes are TRBV29-1 and TRBJ2-1; D is uncertain. The length of the CDR3 is 15 residues. The germline V gene has CDR1 SQVTM and CDR2 ANQGSEA. The ends were cut back, 3 bases at V and 0 bases at J, with 12 bases in the middle. The CDR3: CSVDRQWSSYNEQFF. The CDR3 nucleotides read TGCAGCGTTGACCGGCAGTGGTCCTCCTACAATGAGCAGTTCTTC.

This chain uses TRBV27 with TRBJ1-1; D is uncertain. This CDR3 region has 14 residues. The germline V gene encodes CDR1 MNHEY and CDR2 SMNVEV (reference sequence). Trimming took 3 bases from V and 3 from J, leaving 11 bases between them. Written as DNA, the CDR3 is TGTGCCAGCAGTTTCCGGGCCGCAGACACTGAAGCTTTCTTT. Its protein product is CASSFRAADTEAFF.

The CDR3 nucleotides are TGTGCCAGCTCACCACCCACAGGGGGCGTGTACAATGAGCAGTTCTTC. This codes for CASSPPTGGVYNEQFF. The genes are TRBV18 and TRBJ2-1; 9 nucleotides agree with TRBD1. The CDR3 consists of 16 residues. Trimming at V came to 0 bases and at J to 4 bases, leaving 4 bases not matched to a gene. CDR1 and CDR2 (germline): KGHSH, LQKENI.

This chain uses TRBV29-1 with TRBJ1-1; 7 bases match TRBD1. J lost 2 bases, V lost 7 bases, and 7 bases had no gene match. Germline V gene lookup returns CDR1 SQVTM and CDR2 ANQGSEA. This CDR3 region has 13 residues. Here the CDR3 DNA reads TGCAGCGCCCAGGGACAGACCAACACTGAAGCTTTCTTT. This sequence encodes CSAQGQTNTEAFF.

A few counts support this clone. This chain joins TRBV7-8 and TRBJ2-2; D is ambiguous. CDR1 and CDR2 (germline): SGHVS, FQNEAQ. This CDR3 is 15 amino acids long. V was shortened by 5 bases and J by 4 bases, with 14 bases between the two germline ends. CDR3 in amino acids: CASSPPRTLTGELFF. The CDR3 nucleotides are TGTGCCAGCAGCCCACCAAGGACGCTCACCGGGGAGCTGTTTTTT.

This clone was seen a handful of times. The chain combines TRBV5-1 with TRBJ1-2; D call uncertain. The CDR3 is made up of 13 amino acids. Germline CDR1 reads SGHRS; CDR2 reads YFSETQ. V was trimmed by 0 bases and J by 8 bases, leaving 11 bases between them. Here the CDR3 DNA reads TGCGCCAGCAGCTTGGGGGGATTACGAGGCTACACCTTC. This encodes CASSLGGLRGYTF.

The chain recombines TRBV11-2 with TRBJ2-2; 7 bases match TRBD2. CDR1 and CDR2 from the germline V gene are SGHAT and FQNNGV. CDR3 length: 15 residues. With 3 bases clipped from V and 6 bases from J, the junction kept 7 bases outside the gene matches. The CDR3 reads CASSFRSGGPGELFF. CDR3 in DNA: TGTGCCAGCAGCTTTAGATCGGGGGGACCCGGGGAGCTGTTTTTT.

The genes are TRBV4-2 and TRBJ2-7; the D gene is possibly TRBD2 (6 bases). Trimming shortened V by 4 bases and J by 1 base, and 11 bases separated the two germline ends. The CDR3 is 14 amino acids. Germline values: CDR1 LGHNA, CDR2 YNFKEQ. For the CDR3, the DNA is TGTGCCAGCAGCCCGCGCGGGACTTCCTACGAGCAGTACTTC. This encodes CASSPRGTSYEQYF.

The table lists this clone with a few counts. The rearrangement links TRBV4-3 to TRBJ2-5; maybe TRBD2 (5 bases). CDR3 length: 16 residues. Trimming took 0 bases from V and 5 from J, leaving 16 bases between them. Germline values: CDR1 LGHNA, CDR2 YSLEER. The CDR3 bases are TGCGCCAGCAGCCAAGAACTAGTGGGTGTCGGTGAGACCCAGTACTTC. Its protein product is CASSQELVGVGETQYF.

The chain employs TRBV2 and TRBJ1-2; D is possibly TRBD1 (6 bases). Germline V gene data show CDR1 as SNHLY and CDR2 as FYNNEI. This CDR3 is 13 amino acids long. Trimming removed 4 bases at V and 4 bases at J, with 10 bases between. CDR3 sequence (DNA): TGTGCCAGCAGTGTGGGGGGCAGCTATGGCTACACCTTC. This codes for CASSVGGSYGYTF.

V is TRBV29-1 and J is TRBJ1-2; D is ambiguous. The CDR3 covers 14 residues. The V gene lost 3 bases and the J gene lost 2 bases, with 13 bases spanning the gap. Germline V CDR1 and CDR2: SQVTM, ANQGSEA. The CDR3 DNA follows: TGCAGCGTTGATATTGGGCATTCAAACTATGGCTACACCTTC. This sequence encodes CSVDIGHSNYGYTF.

This clone has only one observation. This CDR3 is also generated by other DNA sequences in the sample. The V and J genes are TRBV29-1 and TRBJ2-7; D not resolved. V was cut by 6 bases and J by 9 bases, with 18 bases left in between. The germline CDR1 and CDR2 sequences are SQVTM and ANQGSEA. The CDR3 covers 12 residues. Written as DNA, the CDR3 is TGCAGCGTCGATGAGACGGATGGGGTGCAGTACTTC. It encodes CSVDETDGVQYF.

The sample holds a few counts of this clone. The chain has TRBV29-1 and TRBJ2-5, with TRBD2 matching over 7 bases. CDR3 length: 12 amino acids. The germline V gene has CDR1 SQVTM and CDR2 ANQGSEA. V lost 7 bases and J lost 4; bases outside the gene matches: 6. CDR3 loop: CSGLIAGETQYF. The CDR3 DNA is TGCAGCGGTCTAATAGCGGGAGAGACCCAGTACTTC.

In its sample, this clone was seen once. The J gene is TRBJ2-4, the V gene TRBV11-2; D unresolved. The CDR3 is 16 amino acids. Germline-derived CDR1 and CDR2 are SGHAT and FQNNGV. V lost 1 base, J lost 4 bases, and 14 bases lay in between. CDR3 bases: TGTGCCAGCAGCTTAGGCGATAGCTCTATAAAAAACATTCAGTACTTC. Encoded protein: CASSLGDSSIKNIQYF.